This T cell receptor (beta chain) was profiled in a study of CD8 T cells in ankylosing spondylitis. Germline assignment: CDR1 SEHNR and CDR2 FQNEAQ (reference sequence). CDR3 length: 16 residues. V shed 8 bases and J 0 bases; nucleotides not matched to a gene: 11. This clonotype has only a few counts. The antigen remains unidentified. Quantitative molecular-barcoded 5'-RACE generated the TCR beta libraries. TCRdb ran MiXCR on the 5' RACE reads and lists one entry per CDR3 protein. This table has some 150,000 distinct CDR3 sequences, around two fifths appearing once. Findings and limits, study-wide: Ankylosing spondylitis blood seemed to carry a telltale TCR beta motif made of fewer than 10 highly homologous variants. Some of the motif variants had earlier been found in reactive arthritis patients' fluid and blood. According to the report, clones linked to the disease were significantly enriched in matched synovial fluid samples taken from ankylosing spondylitis patients.

The TCR originated in a male donor with ankylosing spondylitis. The sequencing sample was made of synovial fluid, either unsorted or a sorted T cell fraction (not recorded which). The genes are TRBV7-9 and TRBJ2-3, with 7 positions matching TRBD1. CDR3 nucleotide sequence: TGTGCCAGCCGCGAAAGACAGGGCTATAGCACAGATACGCAGTATTTT. Translation: CASRERQGYSTDTQYF.